This is a list of T cell receptor beta chains from one sample in a study of T-cell reconstitution after alpha-beta-depleted transplantation in children. TCRdb reprocessed the PCR reads with MiXCR, giving one entry per CDR3 protein. Of around 800,000 distinct CDR3 sequences listed, around 17% are singletons. The source was PBMCs, mostly from graft donor cells, collected 360 days after TCRalphabeta/CD19-depleted stem cell transplant. Receptors originate from a male patient younger than 18 who had a stem cell transplant for acute lymphoblastic leukemia, so the T cells may come from the graft donor. Both conserved end residues are part of each CDR3. Each record gives: CDR3 protein, CDR3 length, V gene, J gene.

CATSDQTRGAGANVLTF	17	TRBV24-1	TRBJ2-6
CASSPRDDSAKSNEQFF	17	TRBV11-3	TRBJ2-1
CSAIYNEQFF	10	TRBV29-1	TRBJ2-1
CASSHASWETQYF	13	TRBV27	TRBJ2-5
CASSRYKNTEAFF	13	TRBV6-6	TRBJ1-1
CASSLAGRTTDTQYF	15	TRBV5-1	TRBJ2-3
CSARSPETQYF	11	TRBV20-1	TRBJ2-5
CASSPSFKSEQFF	13	TRBV4-1	TRBJ2-1
CASRTEGAGGTDTQYF	16	TRBV7-1	TRBJ2-3
CASSPRSTSGNSYEQYF	17	TRBV5-1	TRBJ2-7
CSVYTGTGGPSLQYF	15	TRBV29-1	TRBJ2-4
CASSDLGNTGELFF	14	TRBV6-4	TRBJ2-2
CASSLVPEETQYF	13	TRBV7-7	TRBJ2-5
CASNLVRGPLSYEQYF	16	TRBV28	TRBJ2-7
CASSPLADSRYEQYF	15	TRBV7-6	TRBJ2-7
CASSPQGGYEQYF	13	TRBV18	TRBJ2-7
CSARAPQGVNDQPQHF	16	TRBV20-1	TRBJ1-5
CAISESLAGGTNTQYF	16	TRBV10-3	TRBJ2-3
CSARDGGTGLNEQYF	15	TRBV20-1	TRBJ2-7
CASSRGPSNTEAFF	14	TRBV5-1	TRBJ1-1
CASSFRTSGEWGAYNEQFF	19	TRBV25-1	TRBJ2-1
CASGLTQGHEQYF	13	TRBV3-1	TRBJ2-7
CASSPPSTVNTEAFF	15	TRBV18	TRBJ1-1
CATSRVSGGSLAKNIQYF	18	TRBV15	TRBJ2-4
CSARRGVSNTEAFF	14	TRBV20-1	TRBJ1-1